The entry below describes one TCR beta chain. What it binds is not known. The entry originates in a study of cytomegalovirus exposure and HLA in healthy donors. General study points: In the approximately 120 validation repertoires, a later analysis found that first-cohort TCR clusters tended to co-occur. Published work reported that the classifier diagnosed cytomegalovirus status with high specificity and sensitivity.

Per the germline V gene, CDR1 is MDHEN and CDR2 is SYDVKM. The CDR3 has 16 amino acids. With V trimmed by 6 bases and J by 3 bases, 13 bases remained unmatched. The protocol was immunoSEQ multiplex PCR, while the TCRdb copy is restricted to in-frame clones and leaves out a portion. Found here are under 250,000 clones, roughly 80% of them singletons; the top ten hold 4.5% to 6%. This clonotype originated in a young woman in good health and CMV-seronegative. The chain uses TRBV28 and TRBJ2-5, with 7 bases aligning to TRBD2. Sequenced: PBMCs. The CDR3 loop is CASSLPGSLAEETQYF. The CDR3 nucleotides read TGTGCCAGCAGCCTACCCGGGTCGCTAGCGGAAGAGACCCAGTACTTC.